This T cell receptor (beta chain) was documented in a study of cytomegalovirus exposure and HLA in healthy donors (dated by TCRdb to 2016 to 2017). Notes on the research overall: In an earlier analysis of about 560 of the donors, 276 Gb of sequence data and roughly 100 million unique TCR beta sequences from 150 million to 200 million T cells were reported. An early release covering roughly 640 HLA-typed donors comprised roughly 300 gigabases of sequencing data and some 79 million unique TCR sequences. Among the approximately 400 genotyped donors, roughly 80% belonged to the genetic ancestry cluster associated with self-reported Caucasian donors. The study was designed to test whether signatures of past pathogen exposure could be identified by cataloging public T cell receptors. The study used immunosequencing to profile the T cell repertoires of about 670 subjects and linked those repertoires to cytomegalovirus serostatus. Along with the approximately 670-subject first cohort, a separate validation cohort of 120 different subjects was used. To predict cytomegalovirus infection status, the study brought together high-throughput TCR immunosequencing, statistical association of individual TCRs with disease status, and machine learning. A later analysis re-analyzed previously published TCR beta repertoires from several hundred donors and added high-resolution HLA genotyping to study TCR occurrence patterns. Rather than drawing on any new phenotypic data, the later analysis identified candidate immune exposures from TCR beta sequences and the way those sequences occurred across donors. An earlier analysis of approximately 630 of the donors applied high-throughput TCR beta sequencing to assess whether each TCR beta V gene segment acted as functional or pseudogenic. Donor age, sex, ethnicity and CMV serostatus were collected together with the repertoire data. A later genetic analysis took genome-wide SNP genotypes for about 55% of the 666 donors and used that subset as a discovery cohort. All discovery cohort repertoires had been generated using a single sequencing platform. HLA typing covered class I and class II loci at four-digit resolution. Typing coverage varied by locus: roughly 620-640 donors for A, B, C, DRB1 and DQB1; around 560 for DQA1; about 570 for DPA1; 400 to 480 for DPB1. Several DR-DQ haplotypes were handled as single units for association and clustering because linkage in the cohort was strong. Among under 450 genotyped donors of the cohort, an average of approximately 240,000 unique TCR beta nucleotide sequences were sequenced per donor, roughly 20% of them non-productive.

The cohort consisted of 650 to 850 healthy bone marrow donors. Cohort members were all nominally healthy when sampled, although unrecorded immune exposures were likely present. The donor tested CMV seropositive and was one of the 289 seropositive cohort members. A peripheral blood sample was provided by each donor, and peripheral blood mononuclear cells were used for TCR beta sequencing. Genomic DNA extraction from the blood cell samples was performed with the Qiagen DNeasy Blood Extraction Kit. Library construction relied on the immunoSEQ multiplex PCR assay. The multiplex PCR relied on a mix of 60 forward primers for TCR Vbeta segments and 13 reverse primers for TCR Jbeta segments. The CDR3 region of rearranged TCR beta genes was amplified from genomic DNA by a multiplex PCR assay. Amplified TCR beta libraries were sequenced as 87-base-pair reads on the Illumina HiSeq System. Regarding the original processing steps: Across the 700 or so repertoires, a later analysis counted approximately 75 million unique TCR beta chains, 9 million to 14 million of which were shared by at least two donors. To remove PCR and sequencing errors, raw reads were error-corrected and collapsed into unique sequences using a nearest-neighbor algorithm that merged closely related sequences. V, D and J gene segments were assigned by aligning CDR3 sequences to IMGT reference sequences. For a sequence to be retained, a match of at least six nucleotides to both a V gene segment and a J gene segment was required. Rearrangements were classified as productive when the CDR3 lacked stop codons and remained in frame with V and J, and all other rearrangements were classified as non-productive. Following IMGT convention, CDR3 was defined as the stretch from the second conserved V-encoded cysteine to the conserved J-encoded phenylalanine. The earlier analysis of about 590 of the donors excluded sequences that lacked an unambiguous match to a single V gene segment. In an earlier analysis of some 590 of the donors, V segments were called functional above 56.7% productive rearrangements and were called segregating when the between-donor standard deviation exceeded 5%. A statistical classification framework was built to diagnose cytomegalovirus status from the catalog of TCR beta chain sequences. A later analysis assigned V and J genes by comparing TCR nucleotide sequences with IMGT/GENE-DB human TR gene sequences. A later analysis assigned CDR3 sequences and most-parsimonious VDJ recombination scenarios with the TCRdist pipeline. In a later analysis, each TCR beta chain was defined by its CDR3 amino acid sequence together with its V-gene family, and reads lacking a unique V-gene family were excluded. To address suspected cross-contamination and a sequencing artifact, a later analysis removed approximately 600 highly shared, low-generation-probability nucleotide sequences. A later analysis calculated a clonal expansion index for each public chain from normalized within-repertoire ranks of inferred template counts. A later analysis computed generation probabilities with a VDJ recombination model fitted to out-of-frame rearrangements, and checked the results against IGoR. In a later analysis, hypergeometric tests were used to score TCR-TCR, TCR-HLA and TCR-CMV co-occurrence, with a repertoire-size bias correction applied to TCR pairs. False discovery rates were estimated in a later analysis by permuting HLA or CMV assignments 20 times. In a later analysis, co-occurring TCRs were grouped using DBSCAN, and TCRdist sequence similarity was added for clustering within HLA-allele-positive subsets. Repertoires with fewer than 30,000 or more than 120,000 public chains were left out of co-occurrence clustering, as were roughly five repertoires with anomalous nucleotide sharing. TCRdb carries this immuneACCESS record with in-frame sequences only. Its versions omit some clonotypes, under half of them owing to an unresolved V gene in the studies checked, with the rest unexplained. V and J calls and clone size are copied from that table; D and trimming were computed from the DNA. Per the sample table, the count is about 210,000 clones. The ten most abundant clones make up 0.75% to 1% of the sample.

As to this clone: This clone's antigen is unknown.

Here is what the overall study found, with its caveats: While some public TCRs were present in many individuals, most TCR sequences turned up only very rarely across donors. A later analysis associated about 18,000 TCR beta sequences with specific HLA alleles at a false discovery rate of 0.05. Linkage disequilibrium might explain the correlated functional status among segregating V segments, but an unknown experimental factor could not be ruled out. The study listed 150 to 200 TCR beta chains as associated with cytomegalovirus. Cytomegalovirus status was reported to be diagnosed by the classifier with high specificity and sensitivity in both the original and validation cohorts. Because counts were too low, around 18 rarely observed V segments, including chromosome 9 orphons, were left out of the earlier analysis of roughly 600 of the donors. In a later analysis, HLA-associated TCR beta chains showed more clonal expansion and lower generation probabilities than non-associated chains that were equally common. Three of the identified cytomegalovirus-associated TCR beta chains were confirmed in vitro to be specific for cytomegalovirus antigens. HLA typing was unavailable for some donors at each locus, so association tests used only the typed subset. This cohort had only TCR beta chains sequenced, and the lack of alpha or paired-chain data limited which features could be detected. When HLA alleles, especially DR and DQ, strongly co-occurred, attributing TCR associations to individual alleles was difficult. A further reported finding was that TCR beta sequences accurately predicted the HLA-A and HLA-B alleles for most subjects in the first cohort. According to a later analysis, most CMV-associated TCR beta chains appeared to be HLA-restricted, and the HLA associations seemed to be driven largely by CMV exposure. An earlier analysis of around 540 of the donors showed that most TCR beta V segments appeared in productive rearrangements either about 87% or about 30% of the time, which broadly matched IMGT annotations. According to a later analysis, TCR association rates differed among HLA loci, with DRB1 alleles showing the most associated TCRs and HLA-C alleles showing the fewest. According to a later analysis, parvovirus B19, influenza, CMV and Epstein-Barr virus appeared linked to several top co-occurrence clusters. Compared with the 666-donor mean, donors in an Asian-associated ancestry cluster had fewer N-insertions in productive TCRs, according to a later genetic analysis. A cluster of highly shared sequence variants was judged likely to be a technical artifact of the sequencing pipeline. Because the 87-base-pair reads could not distinguish some IMGT-functional V segments, including TRBV6-2 and TRBV6-3, those segments were excluded. The authors suggested that the approach could potentially be extended to other disease states and immunological phenotypes. CMV serostatus was the only immune exposure information available for the cohort. An association between a missense DCLRE1C variant and V-gene and J-gene trimming of TCR beta chains was found in a later genetic analysis and replicated in an independent cohort. Presence/absence analyses assumed roughly uniform sequencing depth across donors, an assumption that may not hold.

The CDR3 spans 15 residues, from the cysteine through the phenylalanine. This entry keeps only the CDR3 DNA: 45 bases, framed from base 1. CDR1 WSHSY and CDR2 SAAADI are derived from the germline V gene. The germline V and J ends show losses of 2 bases and 2 bases respectively, and no gene match explains 3 bases of the junction. This receptor was obtained from a woman in her twenties or thirties in good health and CMV-seropositive. The specimen was PBMCs. The V and J segments used are TRBV10-2 and TRBJ1-3; the central 7 bases match TRBD1. The CDR3 amino acid sequence is: CASSEPGTAGNTIYF. The DNA reads as follows: TGCGCCAGCAGTGAGCCCGGGACAGCTGGAAACACCATATATTTT.